One and the same sample provided the 16 T cell receptor beta chains below, sequenced in a study of blood T cell repertoires in COVID-19. Assay used: immunoSEQ multiplex PCR; TCRdb lists only in-frame clones, some missing. The sample lists 200,000 to 300,000 clones, around nine tenths seen once, with roughly 3% in the top ten. The sequenced sample was PBMCs or T cells enriched from blood (not recorded which). These receptor sequences come from a woman in her late teens or twenties who had recovered from COVID-19.

The chain employs TRBV30 and TRBJ2-7, with 7 bases matching TRBD1. J lost 0 bases, V lost 1 base, and 6 bases had no gene match. The CDR3 length is 15 residues. The germline gives CDR1 GTSNPN, CDR2 SVGIG (reference sequence). The CDR3 DNA reads as TGTGCCTGGAGTGGGATAGGGGGCAGCTCCTACGAGCAGTACTTC. It yields the protein CAWSGIGGSSYEQYF.

The chain combines TRBV18 with TRBJ1-4; D might be TRBD1 (6 bases). The CDR3 covers 19 residues. Germline CDR1 KGHSH, CDR2 LQKENI. Trimming removed 3 bases from V and 0 bases from J, with 20 bases in between. The CDR3, as DNA: TGTGCCAGCTCACCTGCTTTTGGGGGCCCAGTTGCAACTAATGAAAAACTGTTTTTT. This encodes CASSPAFGGPVATNEKLFF.

The chain has TRBV19 and TRBJ1-6; 7 bases are a match to TRBD1. J was trimmed by 6 bases and V by 5 bases; bases with no gene match: 7. CDR3 size: 15 residues. Germline V gene data show CDR1 as LNHDA and CDR2 as SQIVND (reference sequence). The CDR3 DNA reads TGTGCCAGTAGTCTCAGGACAGGAAGTAATTCACCCCTCCACTTT. Encoded protein: CASSLRTGSNSPLHF.

The genes are TRBV30 and TRBJ1-5, with D tentatively TRBD1 (5 bases). The germline V gene encodes CDR1 GTSNPN and CDR2 SVGIG (reference sequence). V was cut by 1 base and J by 0 bases, with 7 bases left in between. The CDR3 is 14 residues long. The CDR3 loop is CAWSEGYSNQPQHF. The CDR3 coding sequence is TGTGCCTGGAGTGAGGGGTATAGCAATCAGCCCCAGCATTTT.

The rearrangement links TRBV2 to TRBJ2-7; D unresolved. The CDR3 is 16 residues long. Germline V CDR1 and CDR2: SNHLY, FYNNEI. V lost 4 bases and J 0 bases, leaving 16 bases between the germline ends. The CDR3 bases are TGTGCCAGCAGTGTTTCCGAGGTGCAGAGCTCCTACGAGCAGTACTTC. It yields the protein CASSVSEVQSSYEQYF.

The gene calls are TRBV7-9 and TRBJ1-2; D call uncertain. The ends were cut back, 5 bases at V and 4 bases at J, with 17 bases in the middle. Germline CDR1 reads SEHNR; CDR2 reads FQNEAQ (reference sequence). The CDR3 is made up of 15 amino acids. The DNA of the CDR3 is TGTGCCAGCAGCGCACAGCGGGCGGATATCTATGGCTACACCTTC. It translates to CASSAQRADIYGYTF.

The chain employs TRBV7-2 and TRBJ1-2; D unresolved. The CDR3 runs to 14 residues. Germline V gene sequence: CDR1 SGHTA, CDR2 FQGNSA. V was clipped by 3 bases and J by 3 bases, with 11 bases between them. The CDR3 is CASSLSPNDYGYTF. The CDR3, as DNA: TGTGCCAGCAGCTTGTCCCCAAATGACTATGGCTACACCTTC.

This clone was recorded only once. The chain combines TRBV28 with TRBJ1-3, with 8 bases that match TRBD1. The CDR3 is 13 residues long. CDR1 is MDHEN and CDR2 is SYDVKM in the germline V gene. V was pared by 5 bases and J by 8 bases, with 5 bases of the junction left unmatched. The DNA of the CDR3 is TGTGCCAGCAGTCTCCAGGGGGCGGACACCATATATTTT. This gives the protein CASSLQGADTIYF.

This rearrangement joins TRBV9 to TRBJ1-5; 7 nucleotides agree with TRBD1. The CDR3 is 15 residues long. Trimming at V came to 3 bases and at J to 3 bases, leaving 6 bases not matched to a gene. Germline CDR1 reads SGDLS; CDR2 reads YYNGEE. CDR3 sequence: CASSATGRNNQPQHF. The CDR3 DNA is TGTGCCAGCAGCGCGACAGGGAGGAACAATCAGCCCCAGCATTTT.

The rearrangement links TRBV6-5 to TRBJ1-2, with a possible D match to TRBD1 (6 bases). V was pared by 4 bases and J by 4 bases, with 16 bases between. From germline, CDR1 is MNHEY and CDR2 SVGAGI. The CDR3 contains 15 residues. The CDR3 loop reads CASSSPRRDTYGYTF. The CDR3, as DNA: TGTGCCAGCAGTTCTCCGAGACGGGACACCTATGGCTACACCTTC.

The chain combines TRBV30 with TRBJ1-2; D is possibly TRBD1 (5 bases). Germline V gene sequence: CDR1 GTSNPN, CDR2 SVGIG (reference sequence). Trimming took 1 base from V and 13 from J, leaving 16 bases between them. The CDR3 has 12 residues. CDR3 sequence reads: CAWSEQVDPGTF. CDR3 DNA: TGTGCCTGGAGTGAACAGGTCGACCCCGGCACCTTC.

The V call is TRBV10-3, the J call TRBJ2-6, with TRBD1 identical over 7 bases. Trimming took 0 bases from V and 0 from J; bases not matched to a gene: 5. The CDR3 has 18 amino acids. Germline lookup yields CDR1 ENHRY and CDR2 SYGVKD. CDR3 region: CAISESITGVSGANVLTF. The CDR3 bases are TGTGCCATCAGTGAGTCGATTACAGGGGTCTCTGGGGCCAACGTCCTGACTTTC.

The chain is built from TRBV2 and TRBJ1-2; D is unresolved. V dropped 6 bases and J dropped 2 bases, with 13 bases sitting between them. The CDR3 runs to 14 residues. CDR1 is SNHLY and CDR2 is FYNNEI in the germline V gene. The CDR3 spells CASRSPGSNYGYTF. CDR3 nucleotides: TGTGCCAGCAGGAGTCCAGGCTCCAACTATGGCTACACCTTC.

In this sample, this clone turned up once. Here the CDR3 DNA reads TGTGCCATCAACGGCGGGGGCGGCGGGACCTACGAGCAGTACTTC. This codes for CAINGGGGGTYEQYF. The chain has TRBV10-3 and TRBJ2-7; perhaps TRBD2 as D (7 bases). Between the trimmed V and J ends, which lost 7 bases and 2 bases, there was a span of 18 bases. The CDR3 has 15 amino acids. CDR1 is ENHRY, CDR2 SYGVKD, per germline.

The chain combines TRBV9 with TRBJ1-4; no clear D gene. Germline CDR1 is SGDLS and CDR2 is YYNGEE. The CDR3 runs 16 residues. Trimming left V 1 base short and J 8 bases short, with 18 bases between. DNA of the CDR3: TGTGCCAGCAGCGTATTAGGCGGCGGAGGGTACGAAAAACTGTTTTTT. It codes for CASSVLGGGGYEKLFF. Combining the CDR3 with reference TRBV9 and TRBJ1-4 gives the whole variable domain DSGVTQTPKHLITATGQRVTLRCSPRSGDLSVYWYQQSLDQGLQFLIQYYNGEERAKGNILERFSAQQFPDLHSELNLSSLELGDSALYFCASSVLGGGGYEKLFFGSGTQLSVL.

The chain carries TRBV6-5 and TRBJ1-1, with a tentative D call TRBD1 (5 bases). The germline gives CDR1 MNHEY, CDR2 SVGAGI. The CDR3 covers 14 residues. Trimming pared 5 bases from V and 5 bases from J, leaving 15 bases between. The CDR3 region has the DNA TGTGCCAGCAGTATCTCAGGGATCGGGACTGAAGCTTTCTTT. This gives the protein CASSISGIGTEAFF.